Below are 20 T cell receptor beta chains sequenced from a single sample in a study of immune cell composition in non-small cell lung cancer. The protocol was immunoSEQ multiplex PCR, while the TCRdb copy is restricted to in-frame clones and leaves out a portion. The repertoire has around 6,500 clones, roughly two thirds of them found once; the top ten carry approximately 11%. Normal lung sampling was at least 3 cm from the tumour, as distant as possible. Material: non-adjacent lung tissue. Source of these receptors: a human donor with non-small cell lung cancer.

The rearrangement joins TRBV18 to TRBJ2-7; D is undetermined. Germline CDR1 is KGHSH and CDR2 is LQKENI. The CDR3 consists of 13 residues. Between the trimmed V and J ends, which lost 3 bases and 2 bases, there was a span of 8 bases. For the CDR3, the DNA is TGTGCCAGCTCACCGGCGGTGGCCTACGAGCAGTACTTC. This gives the protein CASSPAVAYEQYF. The full variable domain, in which reference TRBV18 and TRBJ2-7 provide the parts outside the CDR3, is NAGVMQNPRHLVRRRGQEARLRCSPMKGHSHVYWYRQLPEEGLKFMVYLQKENIIDESGMPKERFSAEFPKEGPSILRIQQVVRGDSAAYFCASSPAVAYEQYFGPGTRLTVT.

In DNA form, the CDR3 reads TGTGCCAGTAGTATCGGGACTAGGAAGGGAGATACGCAGTATTTT. It codes for CASSIGTRKGDTQYF. V is TRBV19 and J is TRBJ2-3; 8 nucleotides line up with TRBD2. CDR1 and CDR2 (germline): LNHDA, SQIVND (reference sequence). J gave up 5 bases and V 3 bases, and 7 bases lay outside the gene matches. The CDR3 contains 15 residues.

The gene calls are TRBV7-2 and TRBJ2-5; D gene unclear. This CDR3 has 16 amino acids. Trimming left V 3 bases short and J 1 base short, with 15 bases between. In germline, CDR1 is SGHTA, CDR2 FQGNSA. The CDR3 region is CASSFVLHDTQETQYF. CDR3 DNA: TGTGCCAGCAGCTTTGTGTTGCACGACACCCAAGAGACCCAGTACTTC.

The chain is built from TRBV2 and TRBJ2-2, with D tentatively TRBD1 (8 bases). The V end was cut by 9 bases, the J end by 4 bases, with 24 bases between. Germline V gene lookup returns CDR1 SNHLY and CDR2 FYNNEI. The CDR3 is made up of 17 amino acids. Written as DNA, the CDR3 is TGTGCCAGGGGGGGGGCAGCAGGGGGCCGCGGCACCGGGGAGCTGTTTTTT. This sequence encodes CARGGAAGGRGTGELFF. Full variable domain (rest looked up from reference TRBV2 and TRBJ2-2): EPEVTQTPSHQVTQMGQEVILRCVPISNHLYFYWYRQILGQKVEFLVSFYNNEISEKSEIFDDQFSVERPDGSNFTLKIRSTKLEDSAMYFCARGGAAGGRGTGELFFGEGSRLTVL.

The rearrangement uses TRBV19 and TRBJ1-2; D perhaps matches TRBD1 (6 bases). This CDR3 spans 13 amino acids. Trimming took 7 bases from V and 7 from J, leaving 16 bases between them. CDR1 is LNHDA, CDR2 SQIVND, per germline (reference sequence). The CDR3, as DNA: TGTGCCAGTAAACCACAGGGCAAGGTTGGCTACACCTTC. Translating it yields CASKPQGKVGYTF. Full variable domain (rest looked up from reference TRBV19 and TRBJ1-2): DGGITQSPKYLFRKEGQNVTLSCEQNLNHDAMYWYRQDPGQGLRLIYYSQIVNDFQKGDIAEGYSVSREKKESFPLTVTSAQKNPTAFYLCASKPQGKVGYTFGSGTRLTVV.

The chain uses TRBV5-1 and TRBJ2-7; 10 bases match TRBD1. The CDR3 length is 15 residues. CDR1 is SGHRS, CDR2 YFSETQ, per germline. Unmatched junction bases numbered 8, after V lost 4 bases and J lost 4 bases. The CDR3 sequence is CASSASGTGVYEQYF. CDR3 DNA sequence: TGCGCCAGCAGCGCCTCCGGGACAGGGGTTTACGAGCAGTACTTC.

The rearrangement links TRBV5-4 to TRBJ2-5; TRBD2 matches 9 bases. This CDR3 is built from 14 residues. Germline V gives CDR1 SGHNT, CDR2 YYREEE (reference sequence). Trimming at V came to 5 bases and at J to 0 bases, leaving 2 bases not matched to a gene. The CDR3 sequence: CASSSSGNQETQYF. Written as DNA, the CDR3 is TGTGCCAGCAGTTCTAGCGGGAACCAAGAGACCCAGTACTTC.

The chain employs TRBV14 and TRBJ1-1, with D hard to call. The CDR3 contains 13 residues. V was shortened by 6 bases and J by 1 base, with 9 bases between the two germline ends. CDR1 and CDR2 (germline): SGHDN, FVKESK. This chain's CDR3 is CASRYTENTEAFF. CDR3 DNA: TGTGCCAGCAGGTATACAGAGAACACTGAAGCTTTCTTT.

This clone was found a few times. The chain joins TRBV6-1 to TRBJ2-2, with 7 nucleotides matching TRBD2. The CDR3 runs 15 residues. J gave up 4 bases and V 6 bases, and 8 bases lay outside the gene matches. CDR1 MNHNS and CDR2 SASEGT come from the germline V gene. The CDR3 spells CASRVSGQGTGELFF. CDR3 in DNA: TGTGCCAGCAGAGTTAGCGGGCAGGGCACCGGGGAGCTGTTTTTT.

The chain has TRBV5-4 and TRBJ2-1; no clear D gene. Between the trimmed V and J ends, which lost 0 bases and 8 bases, there was a span of 3 bases. Germline V gives CDR1 SGHNT, CDR2 YYREEE (reference sequence). The CDR3 has 11 amino acids. In DNA form, the CDR3 reads TGTGCCAGCAGCTTGGTAGATGAGCAGTTCTTC. Encoded protein: CASSLVDEQFF.

This clone was counted between two and nine times. This sequence joins TRBV4-2 and TRBJ1-2; D remains unclear. Trimming cost V 4 bases and J 7 bases, with 10 bases left between them. Germline V gives CDR1 LGHNA, CDR2 YNFKEQ. The CDR3 sequence is 12 residues long. In DNA form, the CDR3 reads TGTGCCAGCAGCCCGGGGTCTTTTGGCTACACCTTC. The encoded protein is CASSPGSFGYTF.

This clone was recorded a few times. V gene TRBV5-6 combines with J gene TRBJ1-2; D is possibly TRBD1 (5 bases). V lost 2 bases, J lost 8 bases, and 13 bases lay in between. The length of the CDR3 is 13 residues. Germline assignment: CDR1 SGHDT and CDR2 YYEEEE. CDR3 DNA sequence: TGTGCCAGCAGCTTTACCAGGGTGCAGGGCTACACCTTC. Protein product: CASSFTRVQGYTF.

The table lists this clone with a few counts. The chain couples TRBV5-5 to TRBJ1-5; 9 nucleotides agree with TRBD1. CDR1 is SGHKS, CDR2 YYEKEE, per germline (reference sequence). The CDR3 is 19 residues long. J gave up 1 base and V 4 bases, and 15 bases lay outside the gene matches. The CDR3 sequence: CASSPIFRDRVLSNQPQHF. The DNA for the CDR3 is TGTGCCAGCAGCCCTATATTCCGGGACAGGGTGTTAAGCAATCAGCCCCAGCATTTT.

The chain couples TRBV7-3 to TRBJ2-2, with TRBD1 matching 9 bases. The CDR3 is 17 residues long. Germline trimming cut 5 bases from V and 5 bases from J; bases unmatched to any gene: 12. CDR1 SGHTA and CDR2 FQGTGA come from the germline V gene. The CDR3 reads CASSLIPQGAGTGELFF. In nucleotides, the CDR3 is TGTGCCAGCAGCCTAATCCCACAGGGGGCGGGAACCGGGGAGCTGTTTTTT.

V gene TRBV28 combines with J gene TRBJ1-2; 7 bases line up with TRBD1. Germline assignment: CDR1 MDHEN and CDR2 SYDVKM. The CDR3 is 14 residues long. The V gene end was trimmed by 5 bases and the J gene end by 5 bases; junction bases not matched to a gene: 8. CDR3 sequence (DNA): TGTGCCAGCAGTCCGCCCAACAGGGGTTATGGCTACACCTTC. Amino acid sequence: CASSPPNRGYGYTF.

This clone was recorded a few times. This specimen includes other DNA sequences encoding the same CDR3. This chain joins TRBV7-9 and TRBJ1-1; D uncertain. The CDR3 has 12 residues. CDR1 is SEHNR and CDR2 is FQNEAQ in the germline V gene (reference sequence). Trimming cost V 3 bases and J 1 base, with 3 bases left between them. The DNA of the CDR3 is TGTGCCAGCAGCTTCCAGAACACTGAAGCTTTCTTT. It is translated as CASSFQNTEAFF.

The CDR3 sequence: CATRLAEVAYEQYF. The DNA of the CDR3 is TGTGCCACCCGCCTAGCGGAAGTTGCCTACGAGCAGTACTTC. V usage is TRBV6-6 and J usage is TRBJ2-7, with 7 bases fitting TRBD2. The V gene's germline CDR1 is MNHNY and CDR2 SVGAGI (reference sequence). CDR3 length: 14 amino acids. The junction had 11 bases not matched to a gene; V was cut back by 10 bases and J by 2 bases.

The chain combines TRBV19 with TRBJ2-6; TRBD1 aligns across 11 bases. The CDR3 loop spans 19 amino acids. The V gene's germline CDR1 is LNHDA and CDR2 SQIVND (reference sequence). The V and J ends lost 3 bases and 4 bases, in that order; junction bases with no gene match: 11. CDR3 DNA: TGTGCCAGTAGTATGGGGGTCGGACAGGGGGCGCTCGGGGCCAACGTCCTGACTTTC. This gives the protein CASSMGVGQGALGANVLTF.

The J gene is TRBJ2-1, the V gene TRBV29-1, with D perhaps TRBD2 (6 bases). Between the trimmed V and J ends, which lost 7 bases and 8 bases, there was a span of 18 bases. There are 13 residues in the CDR3. In germline, CDR1 is SQVTM, CDR2 ANQGSEA. CDR3 sequence: CSAPGSVKYEQFF. The CDR3 nucleotides read TGCAGCGCACCCGGGAGTGTCAAGTATGAGCAGTTCTTC.

The J gene is TRBJ2-1, the V gene TRBV29-1, with D perhaps TRBD2 (6 bases). V dropped 7 bases and J dropped 0 bases, with 16 bases sitting between them. The V gene's germline CDR1 is SQVTM and CDR2 ANQGSEA. This CDR3 comprises 15 residues. The CDR3 nucleotides read TGCAGCGCCGGAGGGGTTACAAGCTCCTACAATGAGCAGTTCTTC. Protein: CSAGGVTSSYNEQFF.